The clone carrying this T cell receptor beta chain has only a few counts. Antigen unknown. Sequenced by immunoSEQ multiplex PCR; TCRdb stores in-frame clones only, minus some. The sample lists around 10,000 clones, approximately 72% occurring once. These data come from a study of early stage breast cancer tumors. As for the study in general: About 80% of the 16 invasive tumors were ER+, PR+ and HER2-. Whole-study results and caveats: Unsorted bulk genomic DNA sequencing lacked pairing and functional marker data. Tumors had roughly 2.5-fold higher T cell density and higher clonality than adjacent normal breast tissue.

Per germline, CDR1 SGHRS and CDR2 YFSETQ. V dropped 5 bases and J dropped 7; count of bases not matched to a gene: 4. The CDR3 sequence is 14 residues long. This receptor was obtained from a person aged 45 to 59 with breast cancer. Sequenced: breast tumor tissue. The gene calls are TRBV5-1 and TRBJ2-1; 12 nucleotides align to TRBD2. The CDR3 DNA follows: TGCGCCAGCAGAACAGGACTAGCGGGAAATGAGCAGTTCTTC. Translation: CASRTGLAGNEQFF.